The 3 T cell receptor beta chains listed next were all sequenced from one sample in a study of graft-versus-host responses after intestinal transplantation. Their recognized antigens are unknown. Generated by immunoSEQ multiplex PCR, the TCRdb table keeps only in-frame clones and is missing some. Among about 130,000 clones listed, 92% were seen once. The sample in question was unstimulated CD4+ T cells sorted from spleen or lymph node cells, obtained before intestinal transplant. These receptors were collected from a human donor who received an intestinal transplant.

The chain is built from TRBV2 and TRBJ2-7, with a tentative D call TRBD2 (6 bases). V lost 4 bases and J 2 bases, leaving 12 bases between the germline ends. Per germline, CDR1 SNHLY and CDR2 FYNNEI. The CDR3 consists of 14 residues. The CDR3 is CASSVSGGTYEQYF. The CDR3 DNA sequence: TGTGCCAGCAGTGTCTCTGGAGGGACCTACGAGCAGTACTTC.

The genes are TRBV7-6 and TRBJ2-1; the match to TRBD1 covers 7 bases. Trimming took 5 bases from V and 9 from J; bases not matched to a gene: 7. Germline V gene sequence: CDR1 SGHVS, CDR2 FNYEAQ. There are 13 residues in the CDR3. Here the CDR3 DNA reads TGTGCCAGCAGCCCGACAGGGTGGAGTGAGCAGTTCTTC. It codes for CASSPTGWSEQFF. Supplemented by reference TRBV7-6 and TRBJ2-1, the full variable domain reads GAGVSQSPRYKVTKRGQDVALRCDPISGHVSLYWYRQALGQGPEFLTYFNYEAQQDKSGLPNDRFSAERPEGSISTLTIQRTEQRDSAMYRCASSPTGWSEQFFGPGTRLTVL.

The V gene is TRBV5-4, the J gene TRBJ2-3, with D maybe TRBD2 (5 bases). The germline V and J ends were trimmed by 4 bases and 1 base, with 19 bases remaining between them. CDR3 size: 17 residues. CDR1 SGHNT and CDR2 YYREEE come from the germline V gene (reference sequence). The CDR3 nucleotides are TGTGCCAGCAGCCCCCCGGGTTCGGACTCGCGCACAGATACGCAGTATTTT. It translates to CASSPPGSDSRTDTQYF. Supplemented by reference TRBV5-4 and TRBJ2-3, the full variable domain reads ETGVTQSPTHLIKTRGQQVTLRCSSQSGHNTVSWYQQALGQGPQFIFQYYREEENGRGNFPPRFSGLQFPNYSSELNVNALELDDSALYLCASSPPGSDSRTDTQYFGPGTRLTVL.